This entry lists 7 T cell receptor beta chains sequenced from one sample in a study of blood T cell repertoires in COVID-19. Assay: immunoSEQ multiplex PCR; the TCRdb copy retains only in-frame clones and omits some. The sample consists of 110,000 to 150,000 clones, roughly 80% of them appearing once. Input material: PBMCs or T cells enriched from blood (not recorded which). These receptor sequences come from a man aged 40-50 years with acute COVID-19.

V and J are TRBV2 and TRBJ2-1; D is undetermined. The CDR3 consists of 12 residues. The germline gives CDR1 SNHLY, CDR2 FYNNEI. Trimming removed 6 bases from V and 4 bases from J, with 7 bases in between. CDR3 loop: CASRPRYNEQFF. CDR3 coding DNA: TGTGCCAGCAGGCCTAGATACAATGAGCAGTTCTTC.

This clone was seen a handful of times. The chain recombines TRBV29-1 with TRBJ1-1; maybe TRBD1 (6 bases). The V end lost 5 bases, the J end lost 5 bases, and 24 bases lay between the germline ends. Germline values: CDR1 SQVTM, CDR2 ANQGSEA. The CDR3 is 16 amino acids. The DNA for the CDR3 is TGCAGCGTTACTAAAGCCGACAGGACCGAATGGACTGAAGCTTTCTTT. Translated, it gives CSVTKADRTEWTEAFF.

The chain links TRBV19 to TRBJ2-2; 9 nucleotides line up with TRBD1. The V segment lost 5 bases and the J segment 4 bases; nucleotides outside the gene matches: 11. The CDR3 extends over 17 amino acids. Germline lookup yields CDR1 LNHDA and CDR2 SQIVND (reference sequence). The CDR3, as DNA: TGTGCCAGTAGTCCCACATCCGGGACAGGGCCCACCGGGGAGCTGTTTTTT. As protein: CASSPTSGTGPTGELFF.

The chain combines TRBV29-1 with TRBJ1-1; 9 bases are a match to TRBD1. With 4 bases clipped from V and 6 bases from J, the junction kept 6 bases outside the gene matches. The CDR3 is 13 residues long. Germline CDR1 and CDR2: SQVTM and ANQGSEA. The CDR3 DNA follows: TGCAGCGTTGTACAGGGGGCGATCGCTGAAGCTTTCTTT. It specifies CSVVQGAIAEAFF.

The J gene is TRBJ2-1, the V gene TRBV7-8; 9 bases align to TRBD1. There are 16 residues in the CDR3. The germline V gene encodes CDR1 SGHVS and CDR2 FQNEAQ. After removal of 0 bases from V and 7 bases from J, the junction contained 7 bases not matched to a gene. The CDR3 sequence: CASSLAGQGRANEQFF. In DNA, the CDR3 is TGTGCCAGCAGCTTAGCGGGACAGGGCCGAGCAAATGAGCAGTTCTTC.

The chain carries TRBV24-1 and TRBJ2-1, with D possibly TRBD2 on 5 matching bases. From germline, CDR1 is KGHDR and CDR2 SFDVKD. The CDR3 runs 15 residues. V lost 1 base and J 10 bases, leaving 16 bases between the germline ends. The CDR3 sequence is CATSDLRDALGEQFF. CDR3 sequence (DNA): TGTGCCACCAGTGATTTACGGGATGCTTTGGGAGAGCAGTTCTTC.

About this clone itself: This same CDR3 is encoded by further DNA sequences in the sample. CDR3 in DNA: TGTGCCAGCAGCCCAGGGCAGTATAATTCACCCCTCCACTTT. It codes for CASSPGQYNSPLHF. The rearrangement uses TRBV9 and TRBJ1-6; possible D gene TRBD1, 5 bases. The CDR3 extends over 14 amino acids. V lost 4 bases, J lost 4 bases, and 9 bases lay in between. Germline V gene sequence: CDR1 SGDLS, CDR2 YYNGEE.